This is a list of T cell receptor beta chains from one sample in a study of prognosis after radiotherapy for stage I lung cancer. TCRdb re-called the multiplex PCR reads with MiXCR, one entry per CDR3 protein. The sample has around 19,000 distinct CDR3 sequences, around 55% seen once; the top ten hold roughly 27%. Sequences were derived from PBMCs, sampled before or after stereotactic body radiation therapy (not recorded which). The receptors were sampled from a donor aged 50 or older with non-small cell lung cancer. The CDR3 runs from the conserved cysteine through the conserved F or W. Each record gives: CDR3 protein, CDR3 DNA, V gene, J gene, clone size, D gene. A D gene is named only where the DNA matches it firmly. Size values are once, few and many counts, or a class for expanded clones, and some rows have none.

CDR3 protein: CASSFEGATYEQYF
CDR3 DNA: TGCGCCAGCAGCTTCGAGGGGGCCACCTACGAGCAGTACTTC
V gene: TRBV5-1
J gene: TRBJ2-7
clone size: medium-sized
D gene: TRBD1

CDR3 protein: CASSSGTDTGELFF
CDR3 DNA: TGTGCCAGCAGTTCCGGGACAGACACCGGGGAGCTGTTTTTT
V gene: TRBV27
J gene: TRBJ2-2
clone size: medium-sized
D gene: TRBD1

CDR3 protein: CASSDYRGSNSPLHF
CDR3 DNA: TGTGCCAGCAGCGATTACAGGGGGTCTAATTCACCCCTCCACTTT
V gene: TRBV7-9
J gene: TRBJ1-6
clone size: -
D gene: TRBD1

CDR3 protein: CASSEVGTEYSGELFF
CDR3 DNA: TGTGCCAGCAGTGAAGTGGGAACAGAATATTCAGGGGAGCTGTTTTTT
V gene: TRBV6-2/TRBV6-3
J gene: TRBJ2-2
clone size: -
D gene: -

CDR3 protein: CASSPHGQGMNTEAFF
CDR3 DNA: TGTGCCAGCAGTCCTCACGGACAGGGGATGAACACTGAAGCTTTCTTT
V gene: TRBV28
J gene: TRBJ1-1
clone size: many
D gene: TRBD1

CDR3 protein: CASSGGYEQFF
CDR3 DNA: TGTGCCAGCAGCGGAGGATATGAGCAGTTCTTC
V gene: TRBV3-1
J gene: TRBJ2-1
clone size: many
D gene: -

CDR3 protein: CASSNPGQNYGYTF
CDR3 DNA: TGTGCCAGCAGTAACCCGGGGCAGAACTATGGCTACACCTTC
V gene: TRBV28
J gene: TRBJ1-2
clone size: many
D gene: -

CDR3 protein: CAWSGQGNTEAFF
CDR3 DNA: TGTGCCTGGAGTGGACAGGGGAACACTGAAGCTTTCTTT
V gene: TRBV30
J gene: TRBJ1-1
clone size: many
D gene: TRBD1

CDR3 protein: CASSENASNEQFF
CDR3 DNA: TGTGCCAGCAGTGAAAATGCAAGCAATGAGCAGTTCTTC
V gene: TRBV2
J gene: TRBJ2-1
clone size: medium-sized
D gene: -

CDR3 protein: CASSLTRTSYEQYF
CDR3 DNA: TGTGCCAGCAGCTTAACCCGGACCTCCTACGAGCAGTACTTC
V gene: TRBV11-2
J gene: TRBJ2-7
clone size: medium-sized
D gene: -

CDR3 protein: CASSLARGAEAFF
CDR3 DNA: TGTGCCAGCAGCTTAGCGCGAGGCGCTGAAGCTTTCTTT
V gene: TRBV7-6
J gene: TRBJ1-1
clone size: many
D gene: -

CDR3 protein: CASSLYSPGVADYGYTF
CDR3 DNA: TGTGCCAGCAGTTTATATAGTCCAGGGGTAGCGGACTATGGCTACACCTTC
V gene: TRBV27
J gene: TRBJ1-2
clone size: few
D gene: -

CDR3 protein: CASSRAGGSRTDKQYF
CDR3 DNA: TGTGCCAGCAGTCGGGCGGGAGGGTCACGGACAGATAAGCAGTATTTT
V gene: TRBV27
J gene: TRBJ2-3
clone size: -
D gene: TRBD2

CDR3 protein: CASSLRGLTGELFF
CDR3 DNA: TGTGCCAGCAGTTTAAGGGGGTTGACCGGGGAGCTGTTTTTT
V gene: TRBV12-3/TRBV12-4
J gene: TRBJ2-2
clone size: medium-sized
D gene: -

CDR3 protein: CASSVGRPPDTQYF
CDR3 DNA: TGTGCCAGCAGCGTAGGGCGCCCCCCAGATACGCAGTATTTT
V gene: TRBV9
J gene: TRBJ2-3
clone size: many
D gene: -

CDR3 protein: CASSQETRTGSEQYF
CDR3 DNA: TGCGCCAGCAGCCAAGAAACTAGGACAGGGAGCGAGCAGTACTTC
V gene: TRBV4-1
J gene: TRBJ2-7
clone size: medium-sized
D gene: TRBD1

CDR3 protein: CASSRQLAGGTTDTQYF
CDR3 DNA: TGCGCCAGCAGCAGACAACTAGCGGGGGGGACTACAGATACGCAGTATTTT
V gene: TRBV5-1
J gene: TRBJ2-3
clone size: medium-sized
D gene: TRBD2

CDR3 protein: CAIGRLAVYDQYF
CDR3 DNA: TGTGCCATTGGGAGACTAGCGGTCTACGATCAGTACTTC
V gene: TRBV28
J gene: TRBJ2-7
clone size: -
D gene: TRBD2